This entry lists 3 T cell receptor beta chains sequenced from one sample in a study of blood T cell repertoires in COVID-19. The data were produced by immunoSEQ multiplex PCR, yet TCRdb's version contains in-frame clones alone and is incomplete. The table lists about 24,000 clones, approximately 91% of them singletons. The sequenced sample was peripheral blood. The receptor set was obtained from a man aged 65-85 years with COVID-19, enrolled during active disease.

The chain recombines TRBV15 with TRBJ1-2; weak D call: TRBD1 (5 bases). CDR1 is LNHNV and CDR2 is YYDKDF in the germline V gene (reference sequence). Trimming took 0 bases from V and 10 from J, leaving 15 bases between them. This CDR3 comprises 14 residues. The CDR3 DNA sequence: TGTGCCACCAGCAGAGATAGGGGCCAGCCCGTCTACACCTTC. Translating it yields CATSRDRGQPVYTF.

This sequence joins TRBV7-2 and TRBJ1-1; possible D gene TRBD1, 6 bases. This CDR3 has 14 amino acids. Trimming removed 5 bases from V and 11 bases from J, with 21 bases in between. In germline, CDR1 is SGHTA, CDR2 FQGNSA. The CDR3 reads CASSLPGTTMGAFF. Here the CDR3 DNA reads TGTGCCAGCAGCCTGCCTGGGACAACCATGGGCGCTTTCTTT.

The chain joins TRBV11-2 to TRBJ2-5, with a possible D match to TRBD2 (6 bases). The CDR3 length is 13 residues. Trimming pared 4 bases from V and 0 bases from J, leaving 6 bases between. CDR1 and CDR2 from the germline V gene are SGHAT and FQNNGV. Here the CDR3 DNA reads TGTGCCAGCAGCTCGGGGGACCAAGAGACCCAGTACTTC. Amino acids: CASSSGDQETQYF.